The present T cell receptor (beta chain) was sequenced within a study of response to subunit inactivated influenza vaccine. One entry per CDR3 protein, called by TCRdb with MiXCR from the RT-PCR reads. The table includes about 800,000 distinct CDR3 sequences, around 20% detected once. Overall study results and limits: Authors suggested each seasonal influenza vaccination recruits few new T cells.

This clonotype has only a few counts. Its antigen is undetermined. The source material was PBMCs from blood, sampled 4 to 6 days after vaccination. This clonotype originated in a man over 45 who received an inactivated influenza vaccine.

CDR3 sequence: CASSLFDGSTDTQYF. In DNA, the CDR3 is TGTGCCAGCAGTTTATTCGATGGGAGCACAGATACGCAGTATTTT. The V gene is TRBV7-9, the J gene TRBJ2-3; D is uncertain. Germline loops: CDR1 SEHNR, CDR2 FQNEAQ (reference sequence). This CDR3 has 15 residues. The V and J ends lost 6 bases and 0 bases respectively, with 13 bases between them.